These 31 T cell receptor beta chains share one sample of origin, sequenced in a study of blood T cells in healthy people across ages. A second roughly 6 to 11 cycle PCR used barcoded and J-beta primers. Using its own MiXCR run on the 5' RACE reads, TCRdb lists one record per CDR3 protein. This sample has around 1.5 million distinct CDR3 sequences, with around 55% found just once. Sequenced input: blood. The receptors derive from a young man in good health.

The CDR3, as DNA: TGTGCCAGCAGCTTTAGAATGTGGGAGCTGTTTTTT. It translates to CASSFRMWELFF. The gene calls are TRBV7-9 and TRBJ2-2; the D is unclear. The CDR3 covers 12 residues. The V and J ends lost 3 bases and 9 bases respectively, with 8 bases between them. Per the germline V gene, CDR1 is SEHNR and CDR2 is FQNEAQ (reference sequence).

This chain connects TRBV4-3 to TRBJ2-1, with 7 bases that match TRBD1. Germline V gives CDR1 LGHNA, CDR2 YSLEER. J gave up 11 bases and V 0 bases, and 7 bases lay outside the gene matches. The CDR3 consists of 14 residues. CDR3 sequence (DNA): TGCGCCAGCAGCCAAGAAGGACGGGACAGAAAGCAGTTCTTC. Residues: CASSQEGRDRKQFF.

CDR3 nucleotide sequence: TGTGCCAGCAGTTACTCGGCCCTGGCTAATGAAAAACTGTTTTTT. Residues: CASSYSALANEKLFF. This chain joins TRBV6-6 and TRBJ1-4; D is undetermined. Germline lookup yields CDR1 MNHNY and CDR2 SVGAGI (reference sequence). Deletions cut 0 bases from V and 3 bases from J, with 8 bases between. The CDR3 has 15 amino acids.

This chain uses TRBV20-1 with TRBJ2-4; 7 bases are a match to TRBD2. Per the germline V gene, CDR1 is DFQATT and CDR2 is SNEGSKA (reference sequence). With 0 bases clipped from V and 13 bases from J, the junction kept 9 bases outside the gene matches. This CDR3 has 13 amino acids. The CDR3 reads CSARDAGVEEQYF. The CDR3 bases are TGCAGTGCTAGAGATGCGGGAGTAGAAGAGCAGTACTTC.

The chain uses TRBV11-3 and TRBJ1-5, with D tentatively TRBD1 (5 bases). This CDR3 comprises 15 residues. The V gene lost 5 bases and the J gene lost 1 base, with 12 bases spanning the gap. The germline CDR1 and CDR2 sequences are SGHNT and YENEEA. The CDR3 region is CASSAIGESNQPQHF. The CDR3 coding sequence is TGTGCCAGCAGCGCCATAGGGGAGAGCAATCAGCCCCAGCATTTT.

This clonotype occurred a few times. The chain combines TRBV4-1 with TRBJ1-2, with D unclear. The CDR3 totals 17 residues. Germline V lookup: CDR1 MGHRA, CDR2 YSYEKL. The V end was cut by 1 base, the J end by 1 base, with 16 bases between. This chain's CDR3 is CASSQGYFLPLNYGYTF. CDR3 in DNA: TGCGCCAGCAGCCAAGGGTATTTCCTTCCTCTTAACTATGGCTACACCTTC.

This chain uses TRBV3-1 with TRBJ2-7; D gene unclear. Trimming stripped 4 bases from V and 2 bases from J, with 12 bases between. CDR3 length: 14 residues. From germline, CDR1 is LGHDT and CDR2 YNNKEL (reference sequence). CDR3 sequence (DNA): TGTGCCAGCAGCCCTGCACCAGAAGCCTACGAGCAGTACTTC. Translating it yields CASSPAPEAYEQYF.

This clonotype was counted a single time. The CDR3 protein is CASSQVGTSGEKLFF. The DNA for the CDR3 is TGCGCCAGCAGCCAAGTAGGGACCTCGGGTGAAAAACTGTTTTTT. V usage is TRBV4-1 and J usage is TRBJ1-4, with TRBD1 as a possible D gene (5 bases). The germline V gene encodes CDR1 MGHRA and CDR2 YSYEKL. Trimming removed 1 base from V and 7 bases from J, with 13 bases in between. The CDR3 spans 15 residues.

This clonotype was detected only a few times. V and J are TRBV20-1 and TRBJ2-2; D remains ambiguous. The CDR3 is made up of 16 amino acids. V was trimmed by 0 bases and J by 0 bases, leaving 11 bases between them. In germline, CDR1 is DFQATT, CDR2 SNEGSKA (reference sequence). This CDR3 is CSARDDGRTNTGELFF. The CDR3 region has the DNA TGCAGTGCTAGAGATGATGGCAGGACGAACACCGGGGAGCTGTTTTTT.

This clonotype has more than one count but fewer than ten. The chain carries TRBV27 and TRBJ2-5; D may be TRBD2 (6 bases). This CDR3 is built from 13 residues. V lost 6 bases to trimming and J lost 5 bases, with 13 bases between them. Germline V CDR1 and CDR2: MNHEY, SMNVEV (reference sequence). The CDR3 here is CASSSGVQETQYF. In DNA form, the CDR3 reads TGTGCCAGCAGCTCGGGGGTACAGGAGACCCAGTACTTC.

This clonotype was seen only once. The chain recombines TRBV20-1 with TRBJ2-7, with a possible D match to TRBD1 (6 bases). CDR1 and CDR2 (germline): DFQATT, SNEGSKA (reference sequence). V was shortened by 7 bases and J by 4 bases, with 17 bases between the two germline ends. CDR3 length: 13 residues. The CDR3 DNA reads as TGCAGTGGGCGTATGGGGGCGGCTTACGAGCAGTACTTC. It specifies CSGRMGAAYEQYF.

The sample holds one count of this clonotype. V and J are TRBV5-5 and TRBJ1-6, with 8 bases matching TRBD1. From germline, CDR1 is SGHKS and CDR2 YYEKEE (reference sequence). The CDR3 extends over 17 amino acids. The V and J ends lost 4 bases and 7 bases, in that order; junction bases with no gene match: 13. CDR3 sequence (DNA): TGTGCCAGCAGCCCCCAGGGGACAGGCTCATCGAATTCACCCCTCCACTTT. Protein product: CASSPQGTGSSNSPLHF.

J is TRBJ2-2 and V is TRBV6-2 or TRBV6-3; unclear D gene. V dropped 4 bases and J dropped 0 bases, with 9 bases sitting between them. Germline loops: CDR1 MNHEY, CDR2 SVGEGT. The CDR3 covers 15 residues. CDR3 loop: CASSFDPANTGELFF. The CDR3 DNA follows: TGTGCCAGCAGTTTCGACCCCGCGAACACCGGGGAGCTGTTTTTT.

The rearrangement links TRBV5-1 to TRBJ2-3; 8 bases map to TRBD2. V was clipped by 4 bases and J by 1 base; unmatched bases: 8. The CDR3 runs 16 residues. The germline gives CDR1 SGHRS, CDR2 YFSETQ. CDR3 region: CASSVRVSGGTDTQYF. As DNA, the CDR3 is TGCGCCAGCAGCGTAAGGGTTAGCGGGGGCACAGATACGCAGTATTTT.

This chain links TRBV6-6 with TRBJ1-1; D uncertain. This CDR3 region has 13 residues. Between the trimmed V and J ends, which lost 7 bases and 4 bases, there was a span of 13 bases. The germline CDR1 and CDR2 sequences are MNHNY and SVGAGI (reference sequence). CDR3 sequence reads: CASMGKGGTEAFF. CDR3 nucleotides: TGTGCCAGCATGGGCAAGGGAGGCACTGAAGCTTTCTTT.

The chain links TRBV6-6 to TRBJ2-2, with 8 bases that match TRBD2. The CDR3 totals 16 residues. CDR1 is MNHNY and CDR2 is SVGAGI in the germline V gene (reference sequence). Trimming at V came to 2 bases and at J to 4 bases, leaving 6 bases not matched to a gene. CDR3 DNA sequence: TGTGCCAGCAGTTACAACGGGGGGGCAGCCACCGGGGAGCTGTTTTTT. It encodes CASSYNGGAATGELFF.

This chain joins TRBV28 and TRBJ2-5, with a possible D match to TRBD1 (6 bases). From germline, CDR1 is MDHEN and CDR2 SYDVKM. CDR3 length equals 12 residues. V was clipped by 8 bases and J by 11 bases, with 18 bases between them. The CDR3 protein is CASYTGSGEQYF. For the CDR3, the DNA is TGTGCCAGCTATACAGGGTCTGGTGAGCAGTACTTC.

This clonotype was found a few times. The chain is built from TRBV9 and TRBJ2-1; 7 bases match TRBD1. This CDR3 contains 18 residues. Germline V gene sequence: CDR1 SGDLS, CDR2 YYNGEE. Trimming cost V 4 bases and J 3 bases; bases outside gene matches: 16. The CDR3 bases are TGTGCCAGCAGCTCCAGAGGTCTCAGGGGGAGTAGCTACAATGAGCAGTTCTTC. It codes for CASSSRGLRGSSYNEQFF.

The rearrangement joins TRBV7-9 to TRBJ1-1; D uncertain. The CDR3 length is 12 residues. CDR1 is SEHNR, CDR2 FQNEAQ, per germline (reference sequence). The V and J ends lost 6 bases and 6 bases respectively, with 11 bases between them. This CDR3 reads CASRKRAAEAFF. In DNA form, the CDR3 reads TGTGCCAGCAGGAAAAGGGCCGCTGAAGCTTTCTTT.

The rearrangement links TRBV3-1 to TRBJ2-3; possibly TRBD2 for D (6 bases). Germline-derived CDR1 and CDR2 are LGHDT and YNNKEL (reference sequence). The germline V and J ends were trimmed by 5 bases and 1 base, with 19 bases remaining between them. The CDR3 covers 17 residues. The CDR3 nucleotides read TGTGCCAGCAGCGAATTTTTGTGGGGGGTACGCACAGATACGCAGTATTTT. Protein: CASSEFLWGVRTDTQYF.

V usage is TRBV11-2 and J usage is TRBJ2-3, with 7 bases aligning to TRBD2. In germline, CDR1 is SGHAT, CDR2 FQNNGV. This CDR3 comprises 17 residues. The V and J ends lost 1 base and 2 bases, in that order; junction bases with no gene match: 9. The CDR3: CASSLVYGGGSTDTQYF. DNA for the CDR3: TGTGCCAGCAGCTTAGTTTACGGCGGGGGATCCACAGATACGCAGTATTTT.

This clonotype was seen repeatedly, ten times or more. The rearrangement uses TRBV27 and TRBJ2-7; 7 bases map to TRBD2. Trimming took 3 bases from V and 2 from J; bases not matched to a gene: 1. The CDR3 is made up of 13 amino acids. CDR1 MNHEY and CDR2 SMNVEV come from the germline V gene (reference sequence). CDR3 region: CASSFAGAYEQYF. CDR3 bases: TGTGCCAGCAGTTTTGCGGGAGCCTACGAGCAGTACTTC.

This clonotype occurred a few times. V gene TRBV20-1 combines with J gene TRBJ2-1, with 13 bases that match TRBD2. Germline CDR1 DFQATT, CDR2 SNEGSKA (reference sequence). The V segment lost 3 bases and the J segment 0 bases; nucleotides outside the gene matches: 5. The CDR3 is 17 amino acids. The CDR3: CSARGLAGRSSYNEQFF. The CDR3, as DNA: TGCAGTGCTAGGGGACTAGCGGGACGGAGCTCCTACAATGAGCAGTTCTTC.

This clonotype was seen more than once but under ten times. The chain has TRBV27 and TRBJ2-5, with a weak D call TRBD2 (6 bases). The V and J ends lost 4 bases and 11 bases respectively, with 20 bases between them. CDR1 is MNHEY and CDR2 is SMNVEV in the germline V gene (reference sequence). The CDR3 consists of 14 residues. The CDR3 coding sequence is TGTGCCAGCAGTTCTGGGACTGGTTACAATGAGCAGTACTTC. This codes for CASSSGTGYNEQYF.

The V gene is TRBV6-1, the J gene TRBJ2-7; D unresolved. In germline, CDR1 is MNHNS, CDR2 SASEGT. The CDR3 spans 13 residues. Deletions cut 1 base from V and 5 bases from J, with 9 bases between. The CDR3 loop is CASSEVGFDEQYF. The CDR3 DNA is TGTGCCAGCAGTGAAGTAGGGTTCGACGAGCAGTACTTC.

There are a few counts of this clonotype. The chain joins TRBV7-6 to TRBJ2-5, with D possibly matching TRBD1 (5 bases). CDR3 length: 13 residues. Germline loops: CDR1 SGHVS, CDR2 FNYEAQ. The V and J ends lost 1 base and 9 bases respectively, with 12 bases between them. The CDR3 loop is CASSLGSRVPQYF. In DNA, the CDR3 is TGTGCCAGCAGCTTAGGGAGCAGGGTTCCCCAGTACTTC.

This clonotype was counted once. The chain links TRBV20-1 to TRBJ2-1, with D perhaps given as TRBD1 or TRBD2 (5 bases each). The CDR3 has 14 residues. Germline CDR1 is DFQATT and CDR2 is SNEGSKA (reference sequence). V was shortened by 6 bases and J by 5 bases, with 17 bases between the two germline ends. The CDR3 loop reads CSASTGTDNNEQFF. CDR3 bases: TGCAGTGCCAGCACCGGGACGGATAACAATGAGCAGTTCTTC.

The chain combines TRBV12-3 or TRBV12-4 with TRBJ1-2; D is unclear. Between the trimmed V and J ends, which lost 6 bases and 6 bases, there was a span of 17 bases. The CDR3 length is 14 residues. CDR3 in amino acids: CASRQTGPGDGYTF. Here the CDR3 DNA reads TGTGCCAGCAGACAAACCGGACCGGGCGATGGCTACACCTTC.

This chain joins TRBV29-1 and TRBJ2-1; 14 nucleotides line up with TRBD2. This CDR3 spans 17 amino acids. Germline loops: CDR1 SQVTM, CDR2 ANQGSEA. The junction had 12 bases not matched to a gene; V was cut back by 5 bases and J by 6 bases. This CDR3 is CSVRGTSGSGASNEQFF. The CDR3, as DNA: TGCAGCGTTCGTGGGACTAGCGGGAGTGGAGCATCCAATGAGCAGTTCTTC.

There are a few counts of this clonotype. The V and J genes are TRBV20-1 and TRBJ2-1, with a possible D match to TRBD2 (6 bases). Germline CDR1 reads DFQATT; CDR2 reads SNEGSKA (reference sequence). V lost 5 bases, J lost 6 bases, and 20 bases lay in between. CDR3 length: 15 amino acids. This CDR3 reads CSAPQRTTPGNEQFF. CDR3 DNA: TGCAGTGCTCCACAAAGGACTACCCCTGGCAATGAGCAGTTCTTC.

The chain links TRBV5-1 to TRBJ1-2; D is unclear. Germline CDR1 is SGHRS and CDR2 is YFSETQ. V was trimmed by 4 bases and J by 7 bases, leaving 20 bases between them. This CDR3 region has 15 residues. The CDR3 here is CASSLGSHSSIGYTF. The CDR3 region has the DNA TGCGCCAGCAGCCTCGGTTCCCACAGTAGTATTGGCTACACCTTC.